This T cell receptor (beta chain) was sequenced during a study of blood T cell repertoires in COVID-19. About the research overall: Whether acute or convalescent, the COVID-19 samples came from the United States, Italy and Spain. Sample material is recorded as cDNA or gDNA derived from T cells, B-cell-depleted T cells, or PBMCs.

This CDR3 spans 15 amino acids. The junction had 2 bases not matched to a gene; V was cut back by 2 bases and J by 4 bases. Germline lookup yields CDR1 MNHEY and CDR2 SMNVEV (reference sequence). Authors' data handling: From reference gene primer amplification, estimates of nucleated cell counts were derived. Some clones are missing from TCRdb's copy, which holds only in-frame ones; the method was immunoSEQ multiplex PCR. That table is the source of V, J and clone size, and D and trimming were worked out from the DNA. The sample shows approximately 430,000 clones, about nine tenths of them seen only once.

This receptor was obtained from a woman aged 25 to 39 with active or convalescent COVID-19. The sample taken for sequencing was peripheral blood. The V gene is TRBV27, the J gene TRBJ2-1, with TRBD2 identical over 10 bases. The CDR3 loop reads CASSLASGGYNEQFF. Written as DNA, the CDR3 is TGTGCCAGCAGTTTAGCTAGCGGGGGTTACAATGAGCAGTTCTTC.